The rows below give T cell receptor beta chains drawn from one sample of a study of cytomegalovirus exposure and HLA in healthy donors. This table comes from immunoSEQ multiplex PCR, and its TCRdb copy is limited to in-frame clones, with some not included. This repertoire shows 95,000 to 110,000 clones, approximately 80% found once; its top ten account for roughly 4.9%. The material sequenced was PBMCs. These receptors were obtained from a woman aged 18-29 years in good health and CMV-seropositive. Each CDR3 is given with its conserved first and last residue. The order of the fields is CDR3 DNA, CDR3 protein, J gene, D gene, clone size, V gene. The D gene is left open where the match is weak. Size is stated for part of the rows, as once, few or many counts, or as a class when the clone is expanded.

TGTGCCGCAAGCGGCACAAGCACAGATACGCAGTATTTT,CAASGTSTDTQYF,TRBJ2-3,-,-,TRBV11-1
TGCGCCAGCAGCATTGGGACAGGGGGACCCTACGAGCAGTACTTC,CASSIGTGGPYEQYF,TRBJ2-7,TRBD1,once,TRBV5-1
TGCGCCAGCAGCTTGGTTGGCGCGGGGGCCGGGACTGAAGCTTTCTTT,CASSLVGAGAGTEAFF,TRBJ1-1,-,-,TRBV5-1
TGTGCCAGCAGCTTCCCGACTAGACCCGTGGAGCAGTACTTC,CASSFPTRPVEQYF,TRBJ2-7,-,-,TRBV7-8
TGTGCCAGCAGCGAAGGGACAGGTTGGACTGAAGCTTTCTTT,CASSEGTGWTEAFF,TRBJ1-1,TRBD1,few,TRBV9
TGTGCCAGCAGCCCAGGGGTAGACGTAGCTAACTATGGCTACACCTTC,CASSPGVDVANYGYTF,TRBJ1-2,-,-,TRBV7-8
TGCAGTGCTGGTACCTACTACGAGCAGTACTTC,CSAGTYYEQYF,TRBJ2-7,-,-,TRBV20-1
TGTGCCAGCAGGGGCGCGGGGGGGCTTTACAATGAGCAGTTCTTC,CASRGAGGLYNEQFF,TRBJ2-1,TRBD2,-,TRBV6-5
TGTGCCAGCAGTCTTACAGGGGCATATAACTATGGCTACACCTTC,CASSLTGAYNYGYTF,TRBJ1-2,TRBD1,-,TRBV28
TGTGCTAGTGGTTTGGCCCAACCGACAGGGGGCACTGAAGCTTTCTTT,CASGLAQPTGGTEAFF,TRBJ1-1,TRBD1,-,TRBV12-5
TGTGCCTGGAGTGTAGGCCTAGCGGGAGAAAGCTCCTACAATGAGCAGTTCTTC,CAWSVGLAGESSYNEQFF,TRBJ2-1,TRBD2,-,TRBV30
TGTGCCAGCAGTAAGGACATAAACAGCAATCAGCCCCAGCATTTT,CASSKDINSNQPQHF,TRBJ1-5,-,-,TRBV6-1
TGTGCCAGCAGGAGCTCGGGCGGGGTGAACACTGAAGCTTTCTTT,CASRSSGGVNTEAFF,TRBJ1-1,-,-,TRBV6-1
TGTGCCAGCCCCGACAGCGGGAAGGGCGAGCAGTACTTC,CASPDSGKGEQYF,TRBJ2-7,TRBD2,-,TRBV6-1
TGTGCCAGCAGTTTACTGTGGCAGGGTAGTAGCACAGATACGCAGTATTTT,CASSLLWQGSSTDTQYF,TRBJ2-3,-,-,TRBV27
TGCGCCAGCAGCTGGGACAGGGCCCCCAAGGGGGCCAACGTCCTGACTTTC,CASSWDRAPKGANVLTF,TRBJ2-6,TRBD1,-,TRBV5-1
TGTGCCTGGAGTCACCCGGGACAGGGAGGAAGAAACACTGAAGCTTTCTTT,CAWSHPGQGGRNTEAFF,TRBJ1-1,TRBD1,-,TRBV30
TGTGCCAGCACTCGACCCCCGTCGGGTGAAGCTTTCTTT,CASTRPPSGEAFF,TRBJ1-1,-,-,TRBV6-5
TGCGCCAGCTCCGGGACAGGGGGTTACGAGCAGTACTTC,CASSGTGGYEQYF,TRBJ2-7,TRBD1,-,TRBV4-1
TGTGCCAGCAGCCCCTATCCTGGACAGGGAATTACCTACAATGAGCAGTTCTTC,CASSPYPGQGITYNEQFF,TRBJ2-1,TRBD1,-,TRBV11-2
TGTGCCAGCAGCGCGGACAGTAGCACAGATACGCAGTATTTT,CASSADSSTDTQYF,TRBJ2-3,-,-,TRBV6-1
TGTGCCAGCAGTAACAGATTTTGGCCACGGTGCACAGATACGCAGTATTTT,CASSNRFWPRCTDTQYF,TRBJ2-3,-,-,TRBV25-1
TGCGCCAGCAGCTTGGCCACGGTGACCGGGGAGCTGTTTTTT,CASSLATVTGELFF,TRBJ2-2,-,-,TRBV5-1
TGTGCCAGCACGTCTGGCAATCAGCCCCAGCATTTT,CASTSGNQPQHF,TRBJ1-5,-,few,TRBV28
TGTGCCACCAGCAGTGAACATACAGGGGGAGGGACTGAAGCTTTCTTT,CATSSEHTGGGTEAFF,TRBJ1-1,TRBD1,-,TRBV15
TGTGCCACCGCATCGGAGGGCCTAGCGGGAGTCTGGACCGGGGAGCTGTTTTTT,CATASEGLAGVWTGELFF,TRBJ2-2,TRBD2,few,TRBV13
TGTGCCAGCTCACTGCTTCGGCTAGAAACCTACGAGCAGTACTTC,CASSLLRLETYEQYF,TRBJ2-7,-,-,TRBV18
TGTGCCAGTAGTATTGGAGACAGGGATGAAAAACTGTTTTTT,CASSIGDRDEKLFF,TRBJ1-4,TRBD1,-,TRBV19
TGTGCCAGCTCACCATTACAGGGGGTTTGGTATGGCTACACCTTC,CASSPLQGVWYGYTF,TRBJ1-2,TRBD1,-,TRBV18
TGTGCCAGCAGTGAAACAGGTAGCACAGATACGCAGTATTTT,CASSETGSTDTQYF,TRBJ2-3,-,-,TRBV25-1
TGTGCCAGCAGTGACCCAGCGCATACCTACGAGCAGTACTTC,CASSDPAHTYEQYF,TRBJ2-7,-,-,TRBV6-1
TGTGCCAGCAGTTACGGCCTAGTCGTACCCTTGGTTGAGCAGTTCTTC,CASSYGLVVPLVEQFF,TRBJ2-1,-,-,TRBV6-5
TGTGCCAGCAGCCCACAAGGACACTTGTACGAGACCCAGTACTTC,CASSPQGHLYETQYF,TRBJ2-5,-,once,TRBV7-9
TGTGCCAGCAGGGAACAGTTAACAGATACGCAGTATTTT,CASREQLTDTQYF,TRBJ2-3,-,-,TRBV2
TGTGCCAGCAGCACGTCGACAGGGGGCGCAGATACGCAGTATTTT,CASSTSTGGADTQYF,TRBJ2-3,TRBD1,-,TRBV13
TGTGCCCGGGCGGGAGGGACCACAGATACGCAGTATTTT,CARAGGTTDTQYF,TRBJ2-3,TRBD2,-,TRBV30
TGTGCCAGCAGCCAAGATATGGCTCTAGCTACCTACGAGCAGTACTTC,CASSQDMALATYEQYF,TRBJ2-7,-,-,TRBV4-2
TGTGCCAGCTCACAGGCGGTAAACGGCGAGCAGTACTTC,CASSQAVNGEQYF,TRBJ2-7,-,-,TRBV7-9
TGTGCCAGCAGACCAGCTGGAGCCCTTACCTTGAACACTGAAGCTTTCTTT,CASRPAGALTLNTEAFF,TRBJ1-1,-,-,TRBV28
TGTGCCAGCAGCAATTTGGGTTGGGCCGACAATGAGCAGTTCTTC,CASSNLGWADNEQFF,TRBJ2-1,-,-,TRBV21-1
TGCGCCAGCAGCCTTCCCGTCGGACAATATAATTCACCCCTCCACTTT,CASSLPVGQYNSPLHF,TRBJ1-6,-,few,TRBV5-1
TGTGCCAGCAGCCTCGGGGAGGGGCTTGGAAACACCATATATTTT,CASSLGEGLGNTIYF,TRBJ1-3,-,-,TRBV5-6
TGTGCCTGGAGTGTACTGGAAAAACTGTTTTTT,CAWSVLEKLFF,TRBJ1-4,-,-,TRBV30